The next 24 T cell receptor beta chains were all read from a single sample in a study of T cell changes during pregnancy in multiple sclerosis. Using immunoSEQ multiplex PCR, the repertoire was profiled, and TCRdb retains in-frame clones only, with some absent. Of 35,000 to 40,000 clones in the sample, almost 90% were seen once. Sample: CD4+ T cells from peripheral blood mononuclear cells, taken in the second trimester of pregnancy. All receptors come from a female donor with multiple sclerosis, enrolled in a pregnancy study.

This sequence joins TRBV25-1 and TRBJ1-1; TRBD1 matches 10 bases. CDR1 and CDR2 from the germline V gene are MGHDK and SYGVNS. V lost 8 bases and J lost 1; bases outside the gene matches: 10. The CDR3 spans 16 residues. CDR3 protein: CASLSRDRGANTEAFF. The CDR3 DNA sequence: TGTGCCAGCCTTTCCCGGGACAGGGGAGCGAACACTGAAGCTTTCTTT.

This chain uses TRBV9 with TRBJ1-2, with TRBD1 matching 11 bases. The CDR3 is 13 residues long. CDR1 is SGDLS, CDR2 YYNGEE, per germline. Trimming removed 5 bases from V and 7 bases from J; junction bases left unmatched: 4. The CDR3 here is CASRGQGASGYTF. The CDR3 DNA follows: TGTGCCAGCAGAGGACAGGGGGCGAGTGGCTACACCTTC.

The CDR3 DNA reads as TGTGCCAGTAGTATCCTCGCGGGAGATGCGACCCAGTACTTC. This encodes CASSILAGDATQYF. The chain employs TRBV19 and TRBJ2-5; 7 bases are a match to TRBD2. This CDR3 region has 14 residues. Germline lookup yields CDR1 LNHDA and CDR2 SQIVND (reference sequence). V gave up 3 bases and J gave up 7 bases; unmatched junction bases: 8.

The rearrangement joins TRBV18 to TRBJ1-2; D not certain. The ends were cut back, 4 bases at V and 6 bases at J, with 9 bases in the middle. Germline CDR1 KGHSH, CDR2 LQKENI. CDR3 length equals 12 residues. CDR3 region: CASSQETDGYTF. The CDR3 DNA is TGTGCCAGCTCACAGGAGACTGATGGCTACACCTTC. The full variable domain, its missing parts supplied by reference TRBV18 and TRBJ1-2, is NAGVMQNPRHLVRRRGQEARLRCSPMKGHSHVYWYRQLPEEGLKFMVYLQKENIIDESGMPKERFSAEFPKEGPSILRIQQVVRGDSAAYFCASSQETDGYTFGSGTRLTVV.

The gene calls are TRBV2 and TRBJ1-5; perhaps TRBD1 as D (6 bases). This CDR3 has 16 residues. V was trimmed by 3 bases and J by 1 base, leaving 13 bases between them. Germline V gene lookup returns CDR1 SNHLY and CDR2 FYNNEI. CDR3 sequence (DNA): TGTGCCAGCAGTGAGTCGGCAGGGGCGAGCAATCAGCCCCAGCATTTT. Its protein product is CASSESAGASNQPQHF.

The V gene is TRBV2, the J gene TRBJ2-7; 8 positions agree with TRBD2. With 1 base clipped from V and 7 bases from J, the junction kept 6 bases outside the gene matches. The CDR3 sequence is 14 residues long. The germline V gene encodes CDR1 SNHLY and CDR2 FYNNEI. The CDR3 DNA sequence: TGTGCCAGCAGTGAAGTGACGGGACTAGGGGAGCAGTACTTC. Encoded protein: CASSEVTGLGEQYF.

V and J are TRBV18 and TRBJ1-2, with D unclear. The CDR3 extends over 14 amino acids. V lost 1 base and J lost 6, with 12 bases in between. CDR1 and CDR2 (germline): KGHSH, LQKENI. CDR3: CASSPLAEANGYTF. In nucleotides, the CDR3 is TGTGCCAGCTCACCACTCGCGGAAGCTAATGGCTACACCTTC.

This clone was seen once. The chain joins TRBV5-1 to TRBJ2-1; 10 positions match TRBD2. CDR1 is SGHRS, CDR2 YFSETQ, per germline. V was pared by 4 bases and J by 6 bases, with 10 bases of the junction left unmatched. CDR3 size: 16 residues. The CDR3 loop is CASSPSRSGRANEQFF. Here the CDR3 DNA reads TGCGCCAGCAGCCCAAGTAGAAGCGGGAGGGCCAATGAGCAGTTCTTC.

Worth noting for this clone: Other DNA variants within this sample encode the same CDR3. The chain is built from TRBV7-9 and TRBJ2-7, with a tentative D call TRBD1 (6 bases). CDR3 length equals 14 residues. V lost 3 bases and J 1 base, leaving 10 bases between the germline ends. Germline-derived CDR1 and CDR2 are SEHNR and FQNEAQ (reference sequence). CDR3 amino acids: CASSFGQPSYEQYF. The CDR3 bases are TGTGCCAGCAGCTTCGGACAGCCTTCCTACGAGCAGTACTTC.

This chain uses TRBV7-3 with TRBJ2-7; 7 bases match TRBD1. The CDR3 runs to 13 residues. Germline values: CDR1 SGHTA, CDR2 FQGTGA. V trimming: 5 bases; J trimming: 6 bases; junction bases outside the gene matches: 7. DNA of the CDR3: TGTGCCAGCAGCCCAACCTCAGGGGGCGAGCAGTACTTC. Its translation is CASSPTSGGEQYF.

V is TRBV7-3 and J is TRBJ1-2; 8 bases fit TRBD1. The V segment lost 0 bases and the J segment 0 bases; nucleotides outside the gene matches: 0. There are 15 residues in the CDR3. CDR1 and CDR2 (germline): SGHTA, FQGTGA. The CDR3 DNA follows: TGTGCCAGCAGCTTAACGGGACAGGCTAACTATGGCTACACCTTC. Translated: CASSLTGQANYGYTF.

Concerning this clone itself: The CDR3 carries no conserved terminal phenylalanine or tryptophan, so it likely arises from a read error. The CDR3 DNA reads as TGCGCCAGCAGCCAACACTCTTCTAGCTCCGATACGCAGTATGTT. Amino acid sequence: CASSQHSSSSDTQYV. The J gene is TRBJ2-3, the V gene TRBV4-3; perhaps TRBD2 as D (5 bases). The CDR3 consists of 15 residues. The V gene lost 2 bases and the J gene lost 6 bases, with 15 bases spanning the gap. Germline CDR1 and CDR2: LGHNA and YSLEER.

This clone was observed a single time. The V gene is TRBV7-3, the J gene TRBJ2-1; 7 bases are shared with TRBD1. This CDR3 spans 15 amino acids. The V segment lost 5 bases and the J segment 7 bases; nucleotides outside the gene matches: 11. In germline, CDR1 is SGHTA, CDR2 FQGTGA. CDR3 nucleotides: TGTGCCAGCAGCCCCGGGACAGCCCTCGGGAATGAGCAGTTCTTC. This gives the protein CASSPGTALGNEQFF.

This chain connects TRBV7-3 to TRBJ2-2; 9 nucleotides line up with TRBD1. CDR1 is SGHTA and CDR2 is FQGTGA in the germline V gene. V shed 4 bases and J 4 bases; nucleotides not matched to a gene: 13. The CDR3 sequence is 18 residues long. The CDR3: CASSSEPQTGGLTGELFF. The CDR3 DNA sequence: TGTGCCAGCAGCTCCGAACCCCAAACAGGGGGCCTCACCGGGGAGCTGTTTTTT.

The chain is built from TRBV11-3 and TRBJ2-7, with 10 bases identical to TRBD1. Trimming took 0 bases from V and 1 from J; bases not matched to a gene: 3. Germline V gene lookup returns CDR1 SGHNT and CDR2 YENEEA. The CDR3 length is 16 residues. CDR3 sequence reads: CASSLDRTGGSYEQYF. For the CDR3, the DNA is TGTGCCAGCAGCTTAGATAGGACAGGGGGATCCTACGAGCAGTACTTC.

V and J are TRBV2 and TRBJ1-1; D is unresolved. The CDR3 covers 13 residues. V lost 6 bases and J lost 4, with 12 bases in between. Germline V gene sequence: CDR1 SNHLY, CDR2 FYNNEI. CDR3 nucleotide sequence: TGTGCCAGCAGCCGAAGTATCGGCACTGAAGCTTTCTTT. This sequence encodes CASSRSIGTEAFF.

V gene TRBV7-3 combines with J gene TRBJ1-4, with D unresolved. Trimming pared 2 bases from V and 5 bases from J, leaving 12 bases between. This CDR3 comprises 15 residues. The germline CDR1 and CDR2 sequences are SGHTA and FQGTGA. The CDR3 DNA sequence: TGTGCCAGCAGCTTAGGTCGCGTCCCAAATGAAAAACTGTTTTTT. Translating it yields CASSLGRVPNEKLFF. The full variable domain, its missing parts supplied by reference TRBV7-3 and TRBJ1-4, is GAGVSQTPSNKVTEKGKYVELRCDPISGHTALYWYRQSLGQGPEFLIYFQGTGAADDSGLPNDRFFAVRPEGSVSTLKIQRTERGDSAVYLCASSLGRVPNEKLFFGSGTQLSVL.

The CDR3 nucleotides read TGTGCCAGTAGCCCGAACAGGGTCCAAGAGACCCAGTACTTC. Translation: CASSPNRVQETQYF. The genes are TRBV19 and TRBJ2-5, with a weak D call TRBD1 (6 bases). CDR3 length equals 14 residues. The V gene's germline CDR1 is LNHDA and CDR2 SQIVND (reference sequence). Between the trimmed V and J ends, which lost 6 bases and 1 base, there was a span of 12 bases.

The chain recombines TRBV5-4 with TRBJ2-1; 7 bases match TRBD1. The CDR3 covers 15 residues. Trimming at V came to 2 bases and at J to 8 bases, leaving 10 bases not matched to a gene. The germline V gene encodes CDR1 SGHNT and CDR2 YYREEE (reference sequence). The CDR3, as DNA: TGTGCCAGCAGCTTCCCAGGGGGTGTTTTTTATGAGCAGTTCTTC. Encoded protein: CASSFPGGVFYEQFF.

This clone was observed a handful of times. This sample includes further DNA sequences coding for the same CDR3. The rearrangement joins TRBV9 to TRBJ1-1, with TRBD1 matching 9 bases. Trimming cost V 0 bases and J 4 bases; bases outside gene matches: 4. The germline gives CDR1 SGDLS, CDR2 YYNGEE. This CDR3 has 15 amino acids. CDR3 in amino acids: CASSVEGQGATEAFF. The CDR3 region has the DNA TGTGCCAGCAGCGTAGAGGGACAGGGTGCCACTGAAGCTTTCTTT.

The V gene is TRBV2, the J gene TRBJ2-2, with 9 bases fitting TRBD1. Germline assignment: CDR1 SNHLY and CDR2 FYNNEI. The CDR3 is 15 amino acids. V was clipped by 6 bases and J by 6 bases; unmatched bases: 8. In nucleotides, the CDR3 is TGTGCCAGCAGGGGCCCCGGGACAGGGTCCGGGGAGCTGTTTTTT. Protein sequence: CASRGPGTGSGELFF.

The chain has TRBV6-1 and TRBJ1-2; D is undetermined. The length of the CDR3 is 13 residues. V was clipped by 1 base and J by 4 bases, with 7 bases between them. Germline loops: CDR1 MNHNS, CDR2 SASEGT. CDR3 in amino acids: CASSEGGPYGYTF. The CDR3 nucleotides read TGTGCCAGCAGTGAAGGCGGGCCCTATGGCTACACCTTC.

V gene TRBV6-5 combines with J gene TRBJ2-1, with D perhaps TRBD2 (5 bases). The CDR3 covers 13 residues. The V gene's germline CDR1 is MNHEY and CDR2 SVGAGI. V lost 8 bases and J lost 0, with 8 bases in between. The CDR3 sequence: CASRDSSYNEQFF. The CDR3 DNA follows: TGTGCCAGCCGGGATAGCTCCTACAATGAGCAGTTCTTC.

The V call is TRBV30, the J call TRBJ1-1; no definite D call. CDR3 length: 13 residues. Trimming shortened V by 0 bases and J by 2 bases, and 7 bases separated the two germline ends. Germline CDR1 GTSNPN, CDR2 SVGIG (reference sequence). The CDR3 nucleotides are TGTGCCTGGAGTGTGACACAAAACACTGAAGCTTTCTTT. This codes for CAWSVTQNTEAFF.